One T cell receptor beta chain is described in this entry. The CDR3 totals 12 residues. V was shortened by 4 bases and J by 7 bases, with 10 bases between the two germline ends. Looked up from germline, CDR1 is MNHEY and CDR2 is SVGAGI. These data belong to a study of Ad26.COV2.S vaccination and SARS-CoV-2 variants. Treatment defined: 19 received Ad26.COV2.S at low or high dose, single or two shots; several received placebo; per-sample allocation not given. Sampling happened 63 days after the first vaccine or placebo injection. Clones were read by immunoSEQ multiplex PCR, and TCRdb kept only the in-frame ones, dropping some. The table lists approximately 300,000 clones, around 83% of them singletons, with less than 2% in the top ten.

The receptor comes from a person aged 18-60 years who received the Ad26.COV2.S COVID-19 vaccine or a placebo. Sequenced material: peripheral blood, taken in a trial of Ad26.COV2.S vaccine versus placebo. The V gene is TRBV6-5, the J gene TRBJ1-1, with D possibly being TRBD1 (6 bases). The CDR3 is CASSFPRGEAFF. The CDR3 region has the DNA TGTGCCAGCAGTTTCCCCAGGGGTGAAGCTTTCTTT.